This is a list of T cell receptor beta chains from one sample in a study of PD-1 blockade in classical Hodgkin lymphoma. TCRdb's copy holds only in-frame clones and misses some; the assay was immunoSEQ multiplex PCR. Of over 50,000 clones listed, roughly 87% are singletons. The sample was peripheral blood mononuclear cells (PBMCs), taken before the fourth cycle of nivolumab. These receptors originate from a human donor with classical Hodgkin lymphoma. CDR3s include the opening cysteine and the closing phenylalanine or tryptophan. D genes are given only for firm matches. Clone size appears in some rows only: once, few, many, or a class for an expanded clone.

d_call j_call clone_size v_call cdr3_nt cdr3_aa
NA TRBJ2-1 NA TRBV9 TGTGCCAGCAGCTCTGACTACCAGGAGCAGTTCTTC CASSSDYQEQFF
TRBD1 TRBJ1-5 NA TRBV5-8 TGTGCCAGCAGGACAGGGTCTAGCAATCAGCCCCAGCATTTT CASRTGSSNQPQHF
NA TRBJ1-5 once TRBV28 TGTGCCAGCAGTCACCCACAGACAGCCAGCAATCAGCCCCAGCATTTT CASSHPQTASNQPQHF
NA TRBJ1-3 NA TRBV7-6 TGTGCCAGCAGCCTCACAGCGTCTGGAAACACCATATATTTT CASSLTASGNTIYF
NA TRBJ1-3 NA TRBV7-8 TGTGCCAGCAGCATCAGAGACTCTGGAAACACCATATATTTT CASSIRDSGNTIYF
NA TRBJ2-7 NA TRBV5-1 TGCGCCAGCAGCTTGGTCCCGGGGCAGCGCGAGCAGTACTTC CASSLVPGQREQYF
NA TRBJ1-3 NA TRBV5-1 TGCGCCAGCAGCTCTCAAAGCTCTGGAAACACCATATATTTT CASSSQSSGNTIYF
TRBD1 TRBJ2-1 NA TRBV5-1 TGCGCCAGCAGCACGGGACAGGGGAACAATGAGCAGTTCTTC CASSTGQGNNEQFF
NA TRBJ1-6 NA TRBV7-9 TGTGCCAGCAGTAGGGATTTTGAGGATCGTTCACCCCTCCACTTT CASSRDFEDRSPLHF
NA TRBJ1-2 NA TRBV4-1 TGCGCCAGCAGCCAAGATCGGGGGATGGACTATGGCTACACCTTC CASSQDRGMDYGYTF
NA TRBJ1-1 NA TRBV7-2 TGTGCCAGCAGCTTAGCCCAGGGGTCGGGGACTGAAGCTTTCTTT CASSLAQGSGTEAFF